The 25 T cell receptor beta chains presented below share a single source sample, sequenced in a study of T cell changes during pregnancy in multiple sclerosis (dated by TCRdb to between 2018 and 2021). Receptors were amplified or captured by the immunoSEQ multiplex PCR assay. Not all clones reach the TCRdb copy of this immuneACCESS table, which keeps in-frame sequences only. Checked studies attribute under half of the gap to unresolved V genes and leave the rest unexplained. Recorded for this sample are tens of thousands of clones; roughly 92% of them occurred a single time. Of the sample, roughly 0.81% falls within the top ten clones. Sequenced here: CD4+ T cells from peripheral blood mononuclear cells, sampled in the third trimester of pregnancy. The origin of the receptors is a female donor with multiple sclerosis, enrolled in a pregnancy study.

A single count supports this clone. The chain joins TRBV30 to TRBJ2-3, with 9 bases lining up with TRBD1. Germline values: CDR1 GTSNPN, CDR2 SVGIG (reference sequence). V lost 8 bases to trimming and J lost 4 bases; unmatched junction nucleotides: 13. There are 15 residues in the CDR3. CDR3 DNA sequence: TGTGCCCGATCACACACAGGGGGCTTCGCAGATACGCAGTATTTT. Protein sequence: CARSHTGGFADTQYF. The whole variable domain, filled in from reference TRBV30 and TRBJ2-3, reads SQTIHQWPATLVQPVGSPLSLECTVEGTSNPNLYWYRQAAGRGLQLLFYSVGIGQISSEVPQNLSASRPQDRQFILSSKKLLLSDSGFYLCARSHTGGFADTQYFGPGTRLTVL.

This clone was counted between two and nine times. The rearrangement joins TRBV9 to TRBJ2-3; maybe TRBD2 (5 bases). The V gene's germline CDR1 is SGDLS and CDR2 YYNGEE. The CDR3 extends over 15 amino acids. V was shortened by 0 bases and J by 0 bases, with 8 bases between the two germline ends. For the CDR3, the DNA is TGTGCCAGCAGCGTAGTGTCGGGGAGCACAGATACGCAGTATTTT. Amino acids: CASSVVSGSTDTQYF.

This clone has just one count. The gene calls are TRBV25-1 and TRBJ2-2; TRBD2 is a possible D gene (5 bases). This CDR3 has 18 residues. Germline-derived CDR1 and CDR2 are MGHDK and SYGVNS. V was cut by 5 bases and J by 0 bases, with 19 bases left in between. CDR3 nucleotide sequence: TGTGCCAGCAGTCGGCACGAGGGTCTGGCAGCGAACACCGGGGAGCTGTTTTTT. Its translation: CASSRHEGLAANTGELFF.

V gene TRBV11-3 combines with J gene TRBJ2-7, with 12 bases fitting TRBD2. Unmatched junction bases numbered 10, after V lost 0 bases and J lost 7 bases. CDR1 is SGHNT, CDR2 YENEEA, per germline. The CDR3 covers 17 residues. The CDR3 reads CASSLERMTSGGGEQYF. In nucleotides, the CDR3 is TGTGCCAGCAGCTTAGAACGGATGACTAGCGGGGGCGGAGAGCAGTACTTC.

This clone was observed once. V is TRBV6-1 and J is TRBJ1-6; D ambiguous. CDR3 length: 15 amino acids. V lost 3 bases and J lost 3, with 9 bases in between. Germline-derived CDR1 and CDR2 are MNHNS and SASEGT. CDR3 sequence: CASSDRRNYNSPLHF. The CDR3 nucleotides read TGTGCCAGCAGTGATAGGCGGAACTATAATTCACCCCTCCACTTT.

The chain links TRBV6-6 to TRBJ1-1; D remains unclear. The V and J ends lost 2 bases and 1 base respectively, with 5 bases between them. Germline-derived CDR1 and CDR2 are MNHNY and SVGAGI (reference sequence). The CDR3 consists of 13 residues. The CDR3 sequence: CASSYSSNTEAFF. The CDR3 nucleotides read TGTGCCAGCAGTTACAGCTCGAACACTGAAGCTTTCTTT.

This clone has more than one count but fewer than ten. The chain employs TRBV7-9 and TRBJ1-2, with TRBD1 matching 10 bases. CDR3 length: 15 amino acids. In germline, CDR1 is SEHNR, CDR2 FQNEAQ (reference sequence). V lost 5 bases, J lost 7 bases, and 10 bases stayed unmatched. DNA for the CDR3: TGTGCCAGCAGCCAAGGCCGGGACAGGGGCGGTGGCTACACCTTC. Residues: CASSQGRDRGGGYTF.

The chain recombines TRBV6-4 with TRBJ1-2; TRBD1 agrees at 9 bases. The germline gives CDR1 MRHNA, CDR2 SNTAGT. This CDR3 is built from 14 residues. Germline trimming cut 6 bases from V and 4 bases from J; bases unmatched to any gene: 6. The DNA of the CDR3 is TGTGCCAGCAGCTCCGGGACAGGGTTCTATGGCTACACCTTC. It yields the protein CASSSGTGFYGYTF.

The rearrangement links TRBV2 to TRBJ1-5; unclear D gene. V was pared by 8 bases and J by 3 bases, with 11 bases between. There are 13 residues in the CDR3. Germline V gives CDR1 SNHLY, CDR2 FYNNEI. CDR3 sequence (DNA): TGTGCCAGCTCCGGGGAAGACAATCAGCCCCAGCATTTT. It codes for CASSGEDNQPQHF.

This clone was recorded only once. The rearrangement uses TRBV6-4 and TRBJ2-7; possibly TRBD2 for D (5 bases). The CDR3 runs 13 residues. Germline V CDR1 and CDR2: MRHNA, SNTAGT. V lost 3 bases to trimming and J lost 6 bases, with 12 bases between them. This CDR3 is CASSESGVGEQYF. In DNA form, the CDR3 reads TGTGCCAGCAGTGAATCCGGGGTTGGCGAGCAGTACTTC.

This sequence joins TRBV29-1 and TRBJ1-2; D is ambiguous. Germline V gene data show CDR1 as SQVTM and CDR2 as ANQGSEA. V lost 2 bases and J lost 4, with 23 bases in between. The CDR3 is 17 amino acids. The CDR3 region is CSVERKGAGAGLYGYTF. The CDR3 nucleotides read TGCAGCGTTGAAAGGAAGGGAGCAGGTGCCGGTCTCTATGGCTACACCTTC.

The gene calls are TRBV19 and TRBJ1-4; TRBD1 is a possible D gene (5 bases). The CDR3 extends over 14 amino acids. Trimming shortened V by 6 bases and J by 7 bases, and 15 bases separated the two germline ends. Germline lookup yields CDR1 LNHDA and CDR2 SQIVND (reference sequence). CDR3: CASSIGGRGEKLFF. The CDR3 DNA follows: TGTGCCAGTAGCATCGGGGGGAGAGGTGAAAAACTGTTTTTT.

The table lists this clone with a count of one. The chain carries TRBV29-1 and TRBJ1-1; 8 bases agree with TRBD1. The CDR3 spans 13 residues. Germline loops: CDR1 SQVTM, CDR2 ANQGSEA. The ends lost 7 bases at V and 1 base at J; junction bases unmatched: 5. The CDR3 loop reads CSGRQGSNTEAFF. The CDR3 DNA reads TGCAGCGGCCGACAGGGGTCGAACACTGAAGCTTTCTTT.

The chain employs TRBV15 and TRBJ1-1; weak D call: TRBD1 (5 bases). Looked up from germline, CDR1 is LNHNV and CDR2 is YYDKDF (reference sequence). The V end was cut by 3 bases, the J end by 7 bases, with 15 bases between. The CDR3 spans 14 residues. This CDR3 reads CATSSVLQGVEAFF. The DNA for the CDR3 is TGTGCCACCAGCAGCGTCCTCCAGGGTGTTGAAGCTTTCTTT.

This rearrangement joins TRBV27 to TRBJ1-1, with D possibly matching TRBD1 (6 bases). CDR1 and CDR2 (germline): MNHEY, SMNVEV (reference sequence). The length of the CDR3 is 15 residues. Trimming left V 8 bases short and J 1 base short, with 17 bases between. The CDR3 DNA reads TGTGCCAGCGGCCCAATAAGACAGGCGAACACTGAAGCTTTCTTT. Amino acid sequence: CASGPIRQANTEAFF.

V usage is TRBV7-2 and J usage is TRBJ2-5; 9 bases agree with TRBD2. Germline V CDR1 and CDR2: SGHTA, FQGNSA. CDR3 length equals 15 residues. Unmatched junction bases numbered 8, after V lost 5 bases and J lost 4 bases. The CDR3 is CASSPAGGSGETQYF. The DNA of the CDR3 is TGTGCCAGCAGCCCCGCGGGGGGGAGTGGAGAGACCCAGTACTTC.

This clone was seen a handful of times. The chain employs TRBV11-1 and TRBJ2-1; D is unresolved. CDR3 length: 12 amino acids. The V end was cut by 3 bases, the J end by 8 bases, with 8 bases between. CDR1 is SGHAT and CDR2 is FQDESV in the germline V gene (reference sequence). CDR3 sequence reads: CASSFNTHEQFF. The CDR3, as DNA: TGTGCCAGCAGCTTTAACACCCATGAGCAGTTCTTC.

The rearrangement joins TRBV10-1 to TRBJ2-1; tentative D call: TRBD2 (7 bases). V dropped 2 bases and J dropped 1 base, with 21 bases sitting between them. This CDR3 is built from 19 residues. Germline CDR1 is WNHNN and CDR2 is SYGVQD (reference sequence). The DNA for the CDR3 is TGCGCCAGCAGTGAGCCACAAGGGGTGGGGGGGGCTTCCTACAATGAGCAGTTCTTC. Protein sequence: CASSEPQGVGGASYNEQFF.

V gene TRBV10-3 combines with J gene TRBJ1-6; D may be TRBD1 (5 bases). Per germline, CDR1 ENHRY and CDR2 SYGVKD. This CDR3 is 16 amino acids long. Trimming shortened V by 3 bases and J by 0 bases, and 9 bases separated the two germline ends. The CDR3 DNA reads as TGTGCCATCAGTGACCGCGACAGCTCCTATAATTCACCCCTCCACTTT. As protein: CAISDRDSSYNSPLHF.

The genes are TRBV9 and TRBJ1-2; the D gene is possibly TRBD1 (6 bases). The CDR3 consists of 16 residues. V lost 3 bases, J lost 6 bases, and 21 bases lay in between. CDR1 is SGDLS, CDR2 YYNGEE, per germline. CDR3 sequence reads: CASSALAGGAYNGYTF. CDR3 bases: TGTGCCAGCAGCGCCCTTGCCGGGGGGGCATATAATGGCTACACCTTC.

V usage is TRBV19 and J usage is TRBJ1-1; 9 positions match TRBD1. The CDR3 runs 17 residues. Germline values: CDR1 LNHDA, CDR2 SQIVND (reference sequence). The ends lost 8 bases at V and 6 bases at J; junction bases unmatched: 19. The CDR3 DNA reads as TGTGCCAGTGACTCATATCCGGGACAGGGCTTTAGGGCTGAAGCTTTCTTT. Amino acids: CASDSYPGQGFRAEAFF.

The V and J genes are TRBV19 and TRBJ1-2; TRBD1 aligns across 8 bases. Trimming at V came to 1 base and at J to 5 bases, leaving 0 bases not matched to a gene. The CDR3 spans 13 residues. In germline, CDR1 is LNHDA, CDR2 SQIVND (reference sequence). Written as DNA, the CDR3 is TGTGCCAGTAGTATAGGGACAGGGTATGGCTACACCTTC. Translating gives CASSIGTGYGYTF.

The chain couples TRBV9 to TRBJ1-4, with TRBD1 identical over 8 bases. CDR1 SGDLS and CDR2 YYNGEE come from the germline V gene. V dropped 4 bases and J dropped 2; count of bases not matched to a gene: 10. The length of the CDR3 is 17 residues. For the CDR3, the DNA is TGTGCCAGCAGCCCTTGGACAGGGAGGGTGACTAATGAAAAACTGTTTTTT. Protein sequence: CASSPWTGRVTNEKLFF.

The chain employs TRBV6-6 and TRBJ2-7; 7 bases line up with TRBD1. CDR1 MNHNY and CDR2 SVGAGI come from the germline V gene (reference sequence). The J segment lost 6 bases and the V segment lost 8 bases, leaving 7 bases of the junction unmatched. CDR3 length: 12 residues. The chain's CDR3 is CASDQTGVEQYF. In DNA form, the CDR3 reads TGTGCCAGCGATCAAACAGGGGTCGAGCAGTACTTC.

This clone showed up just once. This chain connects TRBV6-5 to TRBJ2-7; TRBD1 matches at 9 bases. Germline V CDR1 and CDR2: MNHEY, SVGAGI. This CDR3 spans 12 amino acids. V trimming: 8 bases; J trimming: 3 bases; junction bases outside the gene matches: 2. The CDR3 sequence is CASGDRVYEQYF. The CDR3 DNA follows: TGTGCCAGCGGGGACAGGGTCTACGAGCAGTACTTC.